One sample yielded the 5 T cell receptor beta chains listed below, sequenced in a study of blood T cells in healthy people across ages (dated by TCRdb to the mid-2010s). The protocol used for the library was 5' RACE. Reads for this sample came from an Illumina HiSeq 2500. A second PCR of about 7 to 12 cycles was run with a J-beta primer mix and a sample-barcoded 5' primer. The raw public data were reprocessed by TCRdb itself: fastp quality trimming at Q25, MiXCR clonotype calling, in-frame beta chains only. Here each entry gathers all rows of one CDR3 protein and keeps the most common genes and DNA. The sample contains around 900,000 distinct CDR3 sequences, roughly half of them found a single time. The ten largest clones take up over 20% of the sample. The sequencing sample was made of blood. Every receptor here comes from a woman aged 60 to 75 in good health.

The chain carries TRBV4-3 and TRBJ2-1; no clear D gene. V dropped 4 bases and J dropped 6 bases, with 16 bases sitting between them. This CDR3 has 15 amino acids. Per germline, CDR1 LGHNA and CDR2 YSLEER. Here the CDR3 reads CASSRTVGSGNEQFF. CDR3 DNA sequence: TGCGCCAGCAGCCGAACGGTGGGGTCAGGCAATGAGCAGTTCTTC.

The chain recombines TRBV3-1 with TRBJ2-7; D is undetermined. This CDR3 is built from 16 residues. V was clipped by 3 bases and J by 1 base, with 16 bases between them. Per the germline V gene, CDR1 is LGHDT and CDR2 is YNNKEL (reference sequence). The CDR3 sequence: CASSHGKRRSSYEQYF. CDR3 nucleotides: TGTGCCAGCAGCCACGGAAAGCGCAGGAGTTCCTACGAGCAGTACTTC.

This rearrangement joins TRBV20-1 to TRBJ1-5, with 7 positions matching TRBD1. CDR3 length: 14 residues. Per the germline V gene, CDR1 is DFQATT and CDR2 is SNEGSKA (reference sequence). J lost 0 bases, V lost 6 bases, and 5 bases had no gene match. In DNA, the CDR3 is TGCAGTGCCGTGGACAGGAATAGCAATCAGCCCCAGCATTTT. Its translation is CSAVDRNSNQPQHF.

The V gene is TRBV19, the J gene TRBJ2-5; 8 bases fit TRBD1. This CDR3 contains 15 residues. Germline lookup yields CDR1 LNHDA and CDR2 SQIVND (reference sequence). J gave up 2 bases and V 6 bases, and 8 bases lay outside the gene matches. This chain's CDR3 is CASRATGALQETQYF. The CDR3 region has the DNA TGTGCCAGTAGGGCGACAGGGGCCCTACAAGAGACCCAGTACTTC.

J is TRBJ2-4 and V is TRBV20-1, with D maybe TRBD2 (6 bases). CDR3 length: 13 amino acids. V gave up 3 bases and J gave up 4 bases, with 10 bases separating them. Germline CDR1 is DFQATT and CDR2 is SNEGSKA (reference sequence). Here the CDR3 reads CSARDYRKNIQYF. In DNA, the CDR3 is TGCAGTGCTAGGGACTACCGAAAAAACATTCAGTACTTC.